This T cell receptor (beta chain) came from a study of monozygotic twins with inflammatory bowel disease. The CDR3 is made up of 15 amino acids. Regarding this clonotype: Its matching antigen is unknown.

T cells were not sorted, and total RNA was isolated straight from whole blood. Study-level findings and limits: IBD patients showed reduced TCRbeta diversity (inverse Simpson) versus healthy co-twins. Since immunosuppressive treatments differed, patient repertoires may have gained added variability.

Eight separate reactions per sample yielded the cDNA. From its re-call of the 5' RACE reads, TCRdb lists each CDR3 protein once, without DNA. Reported are 300,000 to 350,000 distinct CDR3 sequences; the ten largest clones contain roughly 2%. Sequencing was carried out using blood. This clonotype originated in a human donor with ulcerative colitis or Crohn's disease, or a healthy co-twin of an affected twin (not recorded which). The chain employs TRBV12-3 or TRBV12-4 and TRBJ1-5. This CDR3 is CASGRGNLSNQPQHF.